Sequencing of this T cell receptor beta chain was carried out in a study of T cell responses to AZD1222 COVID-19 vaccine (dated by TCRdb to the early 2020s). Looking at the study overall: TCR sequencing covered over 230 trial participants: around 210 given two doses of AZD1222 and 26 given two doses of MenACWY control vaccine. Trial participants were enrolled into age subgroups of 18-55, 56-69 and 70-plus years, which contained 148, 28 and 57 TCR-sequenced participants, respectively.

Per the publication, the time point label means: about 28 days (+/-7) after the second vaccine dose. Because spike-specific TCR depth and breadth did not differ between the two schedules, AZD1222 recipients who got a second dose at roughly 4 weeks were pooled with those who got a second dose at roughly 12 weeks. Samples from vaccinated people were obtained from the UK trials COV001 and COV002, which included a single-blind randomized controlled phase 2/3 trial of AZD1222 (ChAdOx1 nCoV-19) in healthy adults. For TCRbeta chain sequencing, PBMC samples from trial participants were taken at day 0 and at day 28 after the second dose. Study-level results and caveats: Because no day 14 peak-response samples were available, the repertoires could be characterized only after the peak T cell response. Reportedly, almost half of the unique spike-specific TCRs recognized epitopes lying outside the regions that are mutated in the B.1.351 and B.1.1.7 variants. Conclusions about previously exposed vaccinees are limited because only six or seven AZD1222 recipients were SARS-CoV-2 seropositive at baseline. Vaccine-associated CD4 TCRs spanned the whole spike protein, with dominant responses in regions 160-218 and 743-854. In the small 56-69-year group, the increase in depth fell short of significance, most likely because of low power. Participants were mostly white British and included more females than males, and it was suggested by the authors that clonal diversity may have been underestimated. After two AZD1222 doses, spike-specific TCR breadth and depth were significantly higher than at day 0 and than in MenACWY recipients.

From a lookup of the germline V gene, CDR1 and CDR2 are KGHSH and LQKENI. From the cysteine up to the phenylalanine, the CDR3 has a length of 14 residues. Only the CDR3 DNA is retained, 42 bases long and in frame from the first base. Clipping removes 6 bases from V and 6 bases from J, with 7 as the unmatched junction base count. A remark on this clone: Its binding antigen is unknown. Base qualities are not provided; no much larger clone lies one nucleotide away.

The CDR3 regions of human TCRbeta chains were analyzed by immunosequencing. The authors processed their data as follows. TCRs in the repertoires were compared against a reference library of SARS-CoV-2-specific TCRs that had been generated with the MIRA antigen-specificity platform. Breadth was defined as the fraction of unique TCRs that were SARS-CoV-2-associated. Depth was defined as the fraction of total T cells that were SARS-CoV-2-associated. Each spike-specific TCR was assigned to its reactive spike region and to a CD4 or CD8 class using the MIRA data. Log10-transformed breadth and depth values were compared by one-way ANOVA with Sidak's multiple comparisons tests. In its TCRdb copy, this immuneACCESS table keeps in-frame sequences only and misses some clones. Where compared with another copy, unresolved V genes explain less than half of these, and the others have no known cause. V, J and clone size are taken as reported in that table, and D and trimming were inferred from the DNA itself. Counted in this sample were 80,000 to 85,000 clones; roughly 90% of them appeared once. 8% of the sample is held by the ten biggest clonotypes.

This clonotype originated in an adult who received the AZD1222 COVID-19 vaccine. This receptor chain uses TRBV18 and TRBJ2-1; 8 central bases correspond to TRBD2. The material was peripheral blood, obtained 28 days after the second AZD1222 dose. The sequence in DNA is TGTGCCAGCTCGCCGGGACTAGAACTCAATGAGCAGTTCTTC. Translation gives CASSPGLELNEQFF.